This T cell receptor (beta chain) was sequenced during a study of T-cell reconstitution after alpha-beta-depleted transplantation in children. Study-level findings and limits: Newly produced T cells mostly accounted for T-cell counts and diversity one year post-transplant. Several patients had high TCRbeta diversity at day 60; it came from surviving recipient T cells and thymic progenitors. There were reportedly several hundred expanded graft clones from which alpha-beta T cells came about two months after transplant.

The TCRbeta library incorporated unique molecular identifiers. Each CDR3 protein gets one entry after TCRdb re-called the PCR reads with MiXCR. The sample consists of 670,000 or so distinct CDR3 sequences, about an eighth of them appearing once. Ten or more counts support this clonotype. Its antigen remains unidentified. The sample was PBMCs, taken before TCRalphabeta/CD19-depleted stem cell transplant. The origin of this receptor is a girl aged 2 to 9 with congenital amegakaryocytic thrombocytopenia, due to receive a stem cell transplant.

The chain's CDR3 is CATWDADEQYF. The CDR3 DNA reads TGTGCCACTTGGGACGCGGACGAGCAGTACTTC. The chain couples TRBV10-3 to TRBJ2-7; D possibly uses TRBD1 or TRBD2 (5 bases each). V lost 10 bases and J lost 5, with 12 bases in between. This CDR3 is 11 amino acids long. From germline, CDR1 is ENHRY and CDR2 SYGVKD.